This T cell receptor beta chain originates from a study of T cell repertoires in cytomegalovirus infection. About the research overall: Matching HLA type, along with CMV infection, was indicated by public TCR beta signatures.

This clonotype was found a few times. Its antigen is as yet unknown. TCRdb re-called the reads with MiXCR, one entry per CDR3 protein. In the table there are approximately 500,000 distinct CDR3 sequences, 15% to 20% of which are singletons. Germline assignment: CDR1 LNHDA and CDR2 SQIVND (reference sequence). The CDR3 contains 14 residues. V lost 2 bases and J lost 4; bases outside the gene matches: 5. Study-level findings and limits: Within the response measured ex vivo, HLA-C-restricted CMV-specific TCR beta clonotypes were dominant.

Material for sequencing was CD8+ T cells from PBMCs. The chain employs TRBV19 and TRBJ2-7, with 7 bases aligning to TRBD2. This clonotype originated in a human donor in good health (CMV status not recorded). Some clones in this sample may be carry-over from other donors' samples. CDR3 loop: CASSIIAGRYEQYF. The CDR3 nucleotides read TGTGCCAGTAGTATAATAGCGGGTCGTTACGAGCAGTACTTC.